The source of this T cell receptor beta chain is a study of cytomegalovirus exposure and HLA in healthy donors. Clones were sequenced by immunoSEQ multiplex PCR, and TCRdb holds only the in-frame ones, with some missing. The table records a few hundred thousand clones, almost 90% of them present only once. This TCR was sampled from a woman in her late teens or twenties in good health and CMV-seronegative. Sequencing was performed on PBMCs.

The CDR3 region is CASRHRALTGELFF. CDR3 DNA: TGCGCCAGTCGACACAGGGCGTTGACCGGGGAGCTGTTTTTT. The chain employs TRBV4-1 and TRBJ2-2, with D perhaps TRBD1 (6 bases). Looked up from germline, CDR1 is MGHRA and CDR2 is YSYEKL. The CDR3 consists of 14 residues. The ends were cut back, 9 bases at V and 5 bases at J, with 16 bases in the middle.